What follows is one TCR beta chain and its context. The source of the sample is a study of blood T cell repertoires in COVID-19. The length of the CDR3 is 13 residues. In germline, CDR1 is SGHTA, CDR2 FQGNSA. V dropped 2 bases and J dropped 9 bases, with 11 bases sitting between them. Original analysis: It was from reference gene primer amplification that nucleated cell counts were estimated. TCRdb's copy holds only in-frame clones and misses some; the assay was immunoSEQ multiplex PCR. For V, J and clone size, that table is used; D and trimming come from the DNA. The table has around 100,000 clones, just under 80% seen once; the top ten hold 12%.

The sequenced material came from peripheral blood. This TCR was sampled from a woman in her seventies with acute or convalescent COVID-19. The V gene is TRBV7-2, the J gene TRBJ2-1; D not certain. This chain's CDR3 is CASSLIRVGEQFF. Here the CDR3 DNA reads TGTGCCAGCAGCTTAATACGGGTAGGTGAGCAGTTCTTC.